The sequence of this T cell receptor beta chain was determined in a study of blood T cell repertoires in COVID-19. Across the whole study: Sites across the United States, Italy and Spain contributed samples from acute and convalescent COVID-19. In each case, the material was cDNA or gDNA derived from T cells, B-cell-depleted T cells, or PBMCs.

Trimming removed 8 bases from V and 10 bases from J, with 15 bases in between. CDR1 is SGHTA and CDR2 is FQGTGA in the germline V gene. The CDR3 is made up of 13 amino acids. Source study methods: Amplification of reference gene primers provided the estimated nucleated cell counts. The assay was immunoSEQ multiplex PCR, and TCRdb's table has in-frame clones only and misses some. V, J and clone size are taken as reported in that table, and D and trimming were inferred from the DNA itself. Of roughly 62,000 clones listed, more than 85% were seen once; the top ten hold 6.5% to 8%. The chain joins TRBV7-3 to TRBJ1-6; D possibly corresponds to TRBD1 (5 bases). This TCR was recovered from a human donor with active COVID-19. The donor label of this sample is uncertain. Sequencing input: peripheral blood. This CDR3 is CASGTNQGSPLHF. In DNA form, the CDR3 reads TGTGCCAGCGGTACAAACCAGGGATCACCCCTCCACTTT.